The clone carrying this T cell receptor (beta chain) has a count of ten or more. Its antigen is currently unknown. Only patients with CD8+CD57+ cell expansion on flow cytometry were chosen for sequencing. Severe acquired aplastic anemia affected all patients. Patients had not yet gotten any therapy when their blood was taken for sampling. The entry originates in a study of CD8+CD57+ T cells in acquired aplastic anemia. Study-wide background: Mean yield of DNA from sorted CD4+ and CD8+ cells was 3 to 3.5 ug.

Both TCR beta VDJ combination and CDR3 sequence profiling were carried out. Genomic DNA was the template for this profiling. TCRdb independently ran MiXCR on the reads; one entry per CDR3 protein. The sample holds 150,000 or so distinct CDR3 sequences, about 45% seen once. Notes on the study in general: Patients and controls shared twenty-nine CD8+ CDR3 sequences.

The CDR3 has 14 residues. Trimming took off 3 bases at V and 6 bases at J, with 14 bases between the two ends. From germline, CDR1 is LNHDA and CDR2 SQIVND (reference sequence). This TCR was sampled from a human donor with aplastic anemia. Input material: sorted CD4+, CD8+, or CD8+CD57+ T cells (not recorded which) from PBMCs. This chain links TRBV19 with TRBJ1-1; the D gene is possibly TRBD1 (6 bases). Written as DNA, the CDR3 is TGTGCCAGTAGTATCCTGGGGGCTAGGGCTGAAGCTTTCTTT. Protein sequence: CASSILGARAEAFF.